Listed below are T cell receptor beta chains from one sample, sequenced in a study of PD-1 blockade in classical Hodgkin lymphoma. Libraries were prepared by immunoSEQ multiplex PCR; TCRdb keeps only in-frame clonotypes and omits some of them. Among roughly 28,000 clones listed, 88% were seen once. The sequencing here drew on CD8+ T cells from blood, taken at baseline. These receptors all stem from a human donor with classical Hodgkin lymphoma. Both conserved end residues are part of each CDR3. The order of the fields is D gene, V gene, J gene, clone size, CDR3 DNA, CDR3 protein. D genes are given only for firm matches. The size entry is marked missing in some rows and otherwise reads once, few, many or a size class.

D gene: TRBD1
V gene: TRBV27
J gene: TRBJ1-2
clone size: NA
CDR3 DNA: TGTGCCAGCAGTGGACAGGGGGTGGGTGGCTACACCTTC
CDR3 protein: CASSGQGVGGYTF

D gene: NA
V gene: TRBV11-2
J gene: TRBJ1-3
clone size: NA
CDR3 DNA: TGTGCCAGCAGCTTAGAGGGAAACACCATATATTTT
CDR3 protein: CASSLEGNTIYF

D gene: TRBD2
V gene: TRBV6-5
J gene: TRBJ2-7
clone size: NA
CDR3 DNA: TGTGCCAGCGGGGGGGGACGAAGCTCCTACGAGCAGTACTTC
CDR3 protein: CASGGGRSSYEQYF

D gene: TRBD2
V gene: TRBV15
J gene: TRBJ2-1
clone size: NA
CDR3 DNA: TGTGCCACCAGCAGGACCTCCGTGGGCGGGAGGGCCAATGAGCAGTTCTTC
CDR3 protein: CATSRTSVGGRANEQFF

D gene: TRBD2
V gene: TRBV6-1
J gene: TRBJ2-2
clone size: NA
CDR3 DNA: TGTGGGGGACTAGGGCTTTCCGGGGAGCTGTTTTTT
CDR3 protein: CGGLGLSGELFF

D gene: NA
V gene: TRBV6-5
J gene: TRBJ1-2
clone size: NA
CDR3 DNA: TGTGCCAGCAGTTACGTGGGGAACTATGGCTACACCTTC
CDR3 protein: CASSYVGNYGYTF

D gene: TRBD1
V gene: TRBV5-1
J gene: TRBJ1-1
clone size: once
CDR3 DNA: TGCGCCAGCAGCCCCGGGACAGGGGGCGTGGGAACTGAAGCTTTCTTT
CDR3 protein: CASSPGTGGVGTEAFF

D gene: NA
V gene: TRBV28
J gene: TRBJ2-7
clone size: NA
CDR3 DNA: TGTGCCAGCAGTTTCAGGGAAAGGAGGGAGCAGTACTTC
CDR3 protein: CASSFRERREQYF

D gene: TRBD1
V gene: TRBV7-9
J gene: TRBJ2-7
clone size: NA
CDR3 DNA: TGTGCCAGCAGCTTTGAGTGGGACAGGGATCGTAAGCAGTACTTC
CDR3 protein: CASSFEWDRDRKQYF

D gene: NA
V gene: TRBV29-1
J gene: TRBJ2-4
clone size: NA
CDR3 DNA: TGCAGCGTTGAAGTGGGCGGGTCGCAGTACTTC
CDR3 protein: CSVEVGGSQYF

D gene: NA
V gene: TRBV13
J gene: TRBJ2-4
clone size: NA
CDR3 DNA: TGTGCCAGCAGCTTAGGGAGGGAAAACATTCAGTACTTC
CDR3 protein: CASSLGRENIQYF

D gene: TRBD2
V gene: TRBV9
J gene: TRBJ2-1
clone size: NA
CDR3 DNA: TGTGCCAGCAGCGTAGCCTTGTTGAGCGGGAGGATCCATGAGCAGTTCTTC
CDR3 protein: CASSVALLSGRIHEQFF

D gene: NA
V gene: TRBV5-1
J gene: TRBJ1-2
clone size: NA
CDR3 DNA: TGCGCCAGCAGCTTGAGGAGAAAAGACGTTATCTATGGCTACACCTTC
CDR3 protein: CASSLRRKDVIYGYTF

D gene: NA
V gene: TRBV9
J gene: TRBJ1-2
clone size: NA
CDR3 DNA: TGTGCCAGCAGCGTATCGGCGGGGGCGCGGTATGGCTACACCTTC
CDR3 protein: CASSVSAGARYGYTF

D gene: NA
V gene: TRBV9
J gene: TRBJ1-2
clone size: NA
CDR3 DNA: TGTGCCAGCAGTCACCGACAGGACGACTATGGCTACACCTTC
CDR3 protein: CASSHRQDDYGYTF

D gene: NA
V gene: TRBV12-5
J gene: TRBJ2-7
clone size: NA
CDR3 DNA: TGTGCTAGTGGTACAGGTGTCGAGCAGTACTTC
CDR3 protein: CASGTGVEQYF

D gene: TRBD2
V gene: TRBV10-3
J gene: TRBJ2-1
clone size: NA
CDR3 DNA: TGTGCCATCAGCCCCGATAGCGGGGAGTTGAATGAGCAGTTCTTC
CDR3 protein: CAISPDSGELNEQFF

D gene: NA
V gene: TRBV12-5
J gene: TRBJ1-5
clone size: NA
CDR3 DNA: TGTGCTAGTGGTCTATTCGATAGCAATCAGCCCCAGCATTTT
CDR3 protein: CASGLFDSNQPQHF

D gene: NA
V gene: TRBV27
J gene: TRBJ1-2
clone size: NA
CDR3 DNA: TGTGCCAGCAGTTTCAGGTTCCCGACGTGGATGAATGGTGGCTACACCTTC
CDR3 protein: CASSFRFPTWMNGGYTF

D gene: TRBD1
V gene: TRBV6-5
J gene: TRBJ2-7
clone size: NA
CDR3 DNA: TGTGTCCTCCGGGACAGCCATTACGAGCAGTACTTC
CDR3 protein: CVLRDSHYEQYF

D gene: NA
V gene: TRBV2
J gene: TRBJ1-2
clone size: NA
CDR3 DNA: TGTGCCAGCAGTACCTGGCCAGGCTACACCTTC
CDR3 protein: CASSTWPGYTF

D gene: TRBD2
V gene: TRBV5-1
J gene: TRBJ2-1
clone size: NA
CDR3 DNA: TGCGCCAGCAGCCCGGGACTAGCGGGAATCGATGAGCAGTTCTTC
CDR3 protein: CASSPGLAGIDEQFF

D gene: NA
V gene: TRBV28
J gene: TRBJ2-7
clone size: NA
CDR3 DNA: TGTGCCACCAGGGGTTACCTCTCCTACGAGCAGTACTTC
CDR3 protein: CATRGYLSYEQYF

D gene: NA
V gene: TRBV6-5
J gene: TRBJ2-5
clone size: once
CDR3 DNA: TGTGCCAGCAGGACGGTCCGGGACACACAAGAGACCCAGTACTTC
CDR3 protein: CASRTVRDTQETQYF

D gene: TRBD1
V gene: TRBV27
J gene: TRBJ2-6
clone size: NA
CDR3 DNA: TGTGCCAGCAGTACCCTAAGCCGGGACAGGGTTAACTCTGGGGCCAACGTCCTGACTTTC
CDR3 protein: CASSTLSRDRVNSGANVLTF

D gene: NA
V gene: TRBV5-6
J gene: TRBJ2-1
clone size: NA
CDR3 DNA: TGTGCCAGCAGCTTAGTAGCCTATGAGCAGTTCTTC
CDR3 protein: CASSLVAYEQFF

D gene: TRBD1
V gene: TRBV5-1
J gene: TRBJ1-2
clone size: NA
CDR3 DNA: TGCGCCAGCAGCCCAAACCGGGACAGGGGGCGCGATAGCTATGGCTACACCTTC
CDR3 protein: CASSPNRDRGRDSYGYTF

D gene: NA
V gene: TRBV10-3
J gene: TRBJ2-5
clone size: NA
CDR3 DNA: TGTGCCATCAGTGAGTCGATCAGGGTCCAAGAGACCCAGTACTTC
CDR3 protein: CAISESIRVQETQYF

D gene: NA
V gene: TRBV7-8
J gene: TRBJ2-1
clone size: few
CDR3 DNA: TGTGCCAGCAGCTTGCGGAAAGGGGTCAATAAGAATGAGCAGTTCTTC
CDR3 protein: CASSLRKGVNKNEQFF

D gene: TRBD2
V gene: TRBV7-8
J gene: TRBJ2-1
clone size: NA
CDR3 DNA: TGTGCCAGCAGCTTAGTAGCGGGAGGGATCAATGAGCAGTTCTTC
CDR3 protein: CASSLVAGGINEQFF

D gene: NA
V gene: TRBV27
J gene: TRBJ1-5
clone size: NA
CDR3 DNA: TGTGCCAGCAAAGGCTATAGCAATCAGCCCCAGCATTTT
CDR3 protein: CASKGYSNQPQHF

D gene: NA
V gene: TRBV9
J gene: TRBJ2-1
clone size: NA
CDR3 DNA: TGTGCCAGCAGCGCATCTGGCAACTACAATGAGCAGTTCTTC
CDR3 protein: CASSASGNYNEQFF

D gene: TRBD1
V gene: TRBV19
J gene: TRBJ1-1
clone size: NA
CDR3 DNA: TGTGCCAGTATGGAAAGGGGGCTAGGGACTGAAGCTTTCTTT
CDR3 protein: CASMERGLGTEAFF

D gene: TRBD2
V gene: TRBV5-4
J gene: TRBJ2-1
clone size: NA
CDR3 DNA: TGTGCCAGCAGCTTGGGACTAGCGTTTAATGAGCAGTTCTTC
CDR3 protein: CASSLGLAFNEQFF

D gene: TRBD2
V gene: TRBV5-4
J gene: TRBJ2-1
clone size: NA
CDR3 DNA: TGTGCCAGCAGCTGGACTAGCGGCTTCAATGAGCAGTTCTTC
CDR3 protein: CASSWTSGFNEQFF

D gene: NA
V gene: TRBV6-6
J gene: TRBJ2-7
clone size: once
CDR3 DNA: TGTGCCAGCAGTAATAATGACCGGGAGTTTGAAAACTTC
CDR3 protein: CASSNNDREFENF

D gene: NA
V gene: TRBV2
J gene: TRBJ1-1
clone size: NA
CDR3 DNA: TGTGCCAGGTGGGGGATCCCGGGAGGGAACACTGAAGCTTTCTTT
CDR3 protein: CARWGIPGGNTEAFF

D gene: TRBD1
V gene: TRBV7-8
J gene: TRBJ2-7
clone size: NA
CDR3 DNA: TGTGCCAGCAGCTCCGGGGACAGGGGCTCCTACGAGCAGTACTTC
CDR3 protein: CASSSGDRGSYEQYF

D gene: TRBD1
V gene: TRBV6-4
J gene: TRBJ1-4
clone size: NA
CDR3 DNA: TGTGCCAGCAGTGACCGGGGACAGGGGGCTTTCCCTAATGAAAAACTGTTTTTT
CDR3 protein: CASSDRGQGAFPNEKLFF

D gene: NA
V gene: TRBV27
J gene: TRBJ1-1
clone size: NA
CDR3 DNA: TGTGCCAGCAGTTTACACCGCATGAACACTGAAGCTTTCTTT
CDR3 protein: CASSLHRMNTEAFF

D gene: NA
V gene: TRBV7-2
J gene: TRBJ2-2
clone size: NA
CDR3 DNA: TGTGCCAGCAGCTTCTACCCCCACACCGGGGAGCTGTTTTTT
CDR3 protein: CASSFYPHTGELFF

D gene: TRBD1
V gene: TRBV27
J gene: TRBJ2-2
clone size: NA
CDR3 DNA: TGTGCCAGCAGCTCCTTCAGGGGGCGCACCGGGGAGCTGTTTTTT
CDR3 protein: CASSSFRGRTGELFF

D gene: NA
V gene: TRBV27
J gene: TRBJ2-7
clone size: NA
CDR3 DNA: TGTGCCAGCAGCGACTATGCCTCCTACGAGCAGTACTTC
CDR3 protein: CASSDYASYEQYF

D gene: TRBD2
V gene: TRBV6-1
J gene: TRBJ2-1
clone size: NA
CDR3 DNA: TGTGCCAGCAGTGAACCGGCTAGCGGGAGGGGTGAGAAGTTCTTC
CDR3 protein: CASSEPASGRGEKFF

D gene: NA
V gene: TRBV6-5
J gene: TRBJ1-2
clone size: NA
CDR3 DNA: TGTGCCAGCAGTTACACCCTCGCCAGCGCTAACTATGGCTACACCTTC
CDR3 protein: CASSYTLASANYGYTF

D gene: NA
V gene: TRBV5-8
J gene: TRBJ2-6
clone size: NA
CDR3 DNA: TGTGCCAGCAGCTTACCTGGGGCCAACGTCCTGACTTTC
CDR3 protein: CASSLPGANVLTF

D gene: NA
V gene: TRBV5-8
J gene: TRBJ2-3
clone size: NA
CDR3 DNA: TGTGCCAGCAGCACATCCGGGAGCCCCACAGATACGCAGTATTTT
CDR3 protein: CASSTSGSPTDTQYF

D gene: NA
V gene: TRBV2
J gene: TRBJ1-1
clone size: NA
CDR3 DNA: TGTGCCAGCAGGGCAAACACTGAAGCTTTCTTT
CDR3 protein: CASRANTEAFF